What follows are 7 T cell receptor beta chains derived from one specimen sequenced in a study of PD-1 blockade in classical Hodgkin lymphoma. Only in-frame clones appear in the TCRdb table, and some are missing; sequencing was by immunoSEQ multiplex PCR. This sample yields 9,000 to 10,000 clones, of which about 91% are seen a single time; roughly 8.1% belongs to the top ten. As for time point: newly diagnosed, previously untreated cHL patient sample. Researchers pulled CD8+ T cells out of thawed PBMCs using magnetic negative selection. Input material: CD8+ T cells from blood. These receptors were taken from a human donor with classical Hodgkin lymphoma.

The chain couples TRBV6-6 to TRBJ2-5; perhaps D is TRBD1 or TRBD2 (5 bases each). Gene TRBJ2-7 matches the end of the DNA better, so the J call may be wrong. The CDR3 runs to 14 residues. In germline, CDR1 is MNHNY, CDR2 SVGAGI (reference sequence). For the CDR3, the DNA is TGTGCCAGCAGTTACGGGACCGATTCCTACGAGCAGTACTTC. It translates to CASSYGTDSYEQYF.

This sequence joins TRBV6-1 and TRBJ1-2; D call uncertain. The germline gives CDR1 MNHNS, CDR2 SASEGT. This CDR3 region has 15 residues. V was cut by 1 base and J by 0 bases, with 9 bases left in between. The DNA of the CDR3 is TGTGCCAGCAGTGAAGTCAGGTTAGCTAACTATGGCTACACCTTC. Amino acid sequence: CASSEVRLANYGYTF.

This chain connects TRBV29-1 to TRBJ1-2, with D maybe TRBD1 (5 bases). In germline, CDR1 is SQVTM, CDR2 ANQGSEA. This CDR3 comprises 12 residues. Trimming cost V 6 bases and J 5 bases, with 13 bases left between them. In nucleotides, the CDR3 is TGCAGCGTGTGGGGGGGAACGTATGGCTACACCTTC. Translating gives CSVWGGTYGYTF.

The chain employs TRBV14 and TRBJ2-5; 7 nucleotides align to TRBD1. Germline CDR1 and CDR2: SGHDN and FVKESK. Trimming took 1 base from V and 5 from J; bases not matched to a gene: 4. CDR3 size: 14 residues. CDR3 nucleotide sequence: TGTGCCAGCAGCCAAGCACAGGGGATGGAGACCCAGTACTTC. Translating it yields CASSQAQGMETQYF.

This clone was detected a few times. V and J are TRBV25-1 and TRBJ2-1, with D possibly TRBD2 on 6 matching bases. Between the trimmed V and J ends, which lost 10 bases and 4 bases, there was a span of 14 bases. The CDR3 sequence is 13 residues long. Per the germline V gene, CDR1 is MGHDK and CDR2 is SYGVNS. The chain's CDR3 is CATEDYLYNEQFF. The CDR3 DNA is TGTGCCACGGAGGACTACCTATACAATGAGCAGTTCTTC.

CDR3 coding DNA: TGTGCCAGCTTCGGGACTAGCGGGAGAACCGGGGAGCTGTTTTTT. As protein: CASFGTSGRTGELFF. The V gene is TRBV7-9, the J gene TRBJ2-2; 14 bases align to TRBD2. The CDR3 sequence is 15 residues long. With 8 bases clipped from V and 5 bases from J, the junction kept 4 bases outside the gene matches. Germline CDR1 is SEHNR and CDR2 is FQNEAQ (reference sequence).

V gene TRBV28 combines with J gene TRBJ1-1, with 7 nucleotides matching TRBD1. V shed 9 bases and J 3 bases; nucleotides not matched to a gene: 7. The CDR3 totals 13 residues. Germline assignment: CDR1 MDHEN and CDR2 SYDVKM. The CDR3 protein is CASDQGQYTEAFF. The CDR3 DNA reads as TGTGCCAGTGACCAGGGACAGTACACTGAAGCTTTCTTT.